The TCR beta chain described here comes from a study of T cells in Graves' hyperthyroidism and ophthalmopathy. Trimming at V came to 4 bases and at J to 2 bases, leaving 6 bases not matched to a gene. This CDR3 is 18 amino acids long. Germline loops: CDR1 MNHNS, CDR2 SASEGT. Diagnoses rested on clinical symptoms, serum thyroxine and TRAb, thyroid ultrasound and orbital computed tomography. Amplification targeted TCR beta CDR3 regions from RNA transcripts. RT-PCR in the first round (using the HTBI primer set) targeted the TCR CDR3. TCRdb independently ran MiXCR on the multiplex PCR reads; one entry per CDR3 protein. This table has hundreds of thousands of distinct CDR3 sequences, 15% to 19% appearing once. This clonotype was seen ten or more times.

Specimen: blood. This clonotype was obtained from a woman in her late teens or twenties with Graves' hyperthyroidism. The chain joins TRBV6-1 to TRBJ2-3, with 16 bases lining up with TRBD2. The CDR3 nucleotides read TGTGCCAGCAGTGGTTGGGGACTAGCGGGGGGGATCACAGATACGCAGTATTTT. Translated, it gives CASSGWGLAGGITDTQYF.